These 6 T cell receptor beta chains originate from one sample sequenced in a study of CXCR3-negative and CXCR3-positive naive CD8 T cells. The method, 5' RACE with UMI labels, was used to prepare the TRB cDNA libraries. TCRdb re-called the 5' RACE reads and shows each CDR3 protein once, DNA omitted. Reported are over 80,000 distinct CDR3 sequences; the ten largest clones contain roughly 1.5%. Sequencing was performed on naive CXCR3- CD8+ T cells from blood. The sample's subset: CD45RO-CCR7+CD27+CD95- naive CD8+ T cells lacking CXCR3 (TNR3-). Receptors originate from a human donor in good health. Some clones in this sample may be carry-over from other donors' samples.

The J gene is TRBJ1-2, the V gene TRBV29-1. The germline V gene encodes CDR1 SQVTM and CDR2 ANQGSEA. This CDR3 is 14 amino acids long. Here the CDR3 reads CSVERNTENYGYTF.

This chain connects TRBV4-3 to TRBJ2-2; TCRdb gives TRBD2 as the D gene, but with no DNA this cannot be confirmed. CDR3 size: 17 residues. Germline V gives CDR1 LGHNA, CDR2 YSLEER. CDR3 sequence reads: CASSSPGLAGVGGELFF.

The genes are TRBV5-5 and TRBJ2-1; the TCRdb call, TRBD1, lacks DNA for checking. The CDR3 extends over 14 amino acids. The V gene's germline CDR1 is SGHKS and CDR2 YYEKEE (reference sequence). CDR3 sequence reads: CASYPGGGSNEQFF.

J is TRBJ2-7 and V is TRBV5-1. Germline CDR1 reads SGHRS; CDR2 reads YFSETQ. The CDR3 covers 16 residues. The CDR3: CASSLDFQDHSYEQYF.

V gene TRBV12-3 or TRBV12-4 combines with J gene TRBJ2-1. The CDR3 is made up of 12 amino acids. This CDR3 reads CASSLGGREQFF.

The chain is built from TRBV21-1 and TRBJ1-3. TRBV21-1 is deemed a pseudogene. This CDR3 region has 15 residues. CDR3 loop: CASSLSQGSGNTIYF.